These 26 T cell receptor beta chains were sequenced from one sample in a study of control samples from healthy donors and cancer patients. The table came from immunoSEQ multiplex PCR; TCRdb's copy has only in-frame clones and leaves some out. The repertoire holds 150,000 to 200,000 clones, with 80% to 95% as singletons. Sequencing input: blood. The receptors were gathered from a woman aged 55-70 years in good health.

The chain uses TRBV6-2 or TRBV6-3 and TRBJ1-1; D is unclear. Germline V gene data show CDR1 as MNHEY and CDR2 as SVGEGT. V was cut by 6 bases and J by 6 bases, with 17 bases left in between. The length of the CDR3 is 14 residues. The CDR3 DNA reads as TGTGCCAGCAGCGTTCTCAGGACTGGCTCTGAAGCTTTCTTT. Protein sequence: CASSVLRTGSEAFF.

The chain carries TRBV5-1 and TRBJ2-1; 9 nucleotides match TRBD1. Germline V CDR1 and CDR2: SGHRS, YFSETQ. This CDR3 comprises 13 residues. V trimming: 4 bases; J trimming: 7 bases; junction bases outside the gene matches: 3. CDR3 sequence reads: CASSQDRGNEQFF. The CDR3 nucleotides read TGCGCCAGCAGCCAAGACAGGGGGAATGAGCAGTTCTTC.

The rearrangement links TRBV5-1 to TRBJ2-5; D is tentatively TRBD1 or TRBD2 (5 bases each). The CDR3 is made up of 14 amino acids. Germline CDR1 SGHRS, CDR2 YFSETQ. V gave up 0 bases and J gave up 5 bases, with 11 bases separating them. The CDR3 spells CASSLGRGDETQYF. CDR3 bases: TGCGCCAGCAGCTTGGGTCGAGGGGACGAGACCCAGTACTTC.

This rearrangement joins TRBV3-1 (or the pseudogene TRBV3-2) to TRBJ1-2; no firm D call. The CDR3 is 14 amino acids. Germline values: CDR1 LGHDT, CDR2 YNNKEL (reference sequence). V gave up 4 bases and J gave up 8 bases, with 17 bases separating them. The chain's CDR3 is CASSLRGKVWGYTF. The DNA of the CDR3 is TGTGCCAGCAGCCTCAGAGGGAAGGTATGGGGCTACACCTTC.

J is TRBJ2-3 and V is TRBV12-2; the D call of TRBD2 is as the table states it, not checked on the DNA. TRBV12-2 is described as a pseudogene. The CDR3 is 18 residues long. CDR3 sequence: CASRFIQRGDINTDTQYF. CDR3 sequence (DNA): TGTGCAAGTCGCTTCATACAGCGGGGGGATATTAACACAGATACGCAGTATTTT.

The V call is TRBV7-9, the J call TRBJ1-2; D unclear. Germline V lookup: CDR1 SEHNR, CDR2 FQNEAQ (reference sequence). The ends were cut back, 5 bases at V and 7 bases at J, with 8 bases in the middle. The CDR3 is 11 amino acids. The CDR3 loop reads CASSDEFGYTF. DNA for the CDR3: TGTGCCAGCAGCGATGAGTTTGGCTACACCTTC.

The V and J genes are TRBV4-1 and TRBJ1-2; D is uncertain. The CDR3 extends over 15 amino acids. Germline V gene lookup returns CDR1 MGHRA and CDR2 YSYEKL. Between the trimmed V and J ends, which lost 3 bases and 4 bases, there was a span of 15 bases. The CDR3 DNA reads as TGCGCCAGCAGCCAGGATGCCGGCCGGCTCTATGGCTACACCTTC. The encoded protein is CASSQDAGRLYGYTF.

J is TRBJ2-7 and V is TRBV6-5; TRBD1 matches at 8 bases. This CDR3 is built from 15 residues. The germline V gene encodes CDR1 MNHEY and CDR2 SVGAGI. Trimming took 6 bases from V and 2 from J; bases not matched to a gene: 9. CDR3 bases: TGTGCCAGCAGGGGTGGACAGGGCCGCCCCTACGAGCAGTACTTC. As protein: CASRGGQGRPYEQYF.

This clone was recorded once. The chain has TRBV7-9 and TRBJ1-3; D is ambiguous. Deletions cut 5 bases from V and 0 bases from J, with 11 bases between. This CDR3 contains 15 residues. The V gene's germline CDR1 is SEHNR and CDR2 FQNEAQ (reference sequence). The CDR3 loop reads CASSPDWSSGNTIYF. CDR3 coding DNA: TGTGCCAGCAGCCCGGACTGGAGCTCTGGAAACACCATATATTTT. Full variable domain (outside the CDR3, taken from reference TRBV7-9 and TRBJ1-3): DTGVSQNPRHKITKRGQNVTFRCDPISEHNRLYWYRQTLGQGPEFLTYFQNEAQLEKSRLLSDRFSAERPKGSFSTLEIQRTEQGDSAMYLCASSPDWSSGNTIYFGEGSWLTVV.

The chain is built from TRBV7-8 and TRBJ2-1, with D possibly matching TRBD1 (5 bases). The length of the CDR3 is 14 residues. V was cut by 1 base and J by 9 bases, with 13 bases left in between. CDR1 is SGHVS and CDR2 is FQNEAQ in the germline V gene. DNA for the CDR3: TGTGCCAGCAGCTTAGGGCAGGGTATCGGTGAGCAGTTCTTC. Encoded protein: CASSLGQGIGEQFF.

This clone was seen only once. The chain has TRBV19 and TRBJ1-2, with D uncertain. Per the germline V gene, CDR1 is LNHDA and CDR2 is SQIVND (reference sequence). This CDR3 has 15 amino acids. Trimming cost V 5 bases and J 4 bases, with 17 bases left between them. The DNA of the CDR3 is TGTGCCAGTAGTCAGGTTCCGGCCAGAGCCTATGGCTACACCTTC. It encodes CASSQVPARAYGYTF.

The rearrangement uses TRBV5-5 and TRBJ2-1; no reliable D call. Germline values: CDR1 SGHKS, CDR2 YYEKEE (reference sequence). The germline V and J ends were trimmed by 3 bases and 0 bases, with 10 bases remaining between them. This CDR3 has 15 amino acids. The CDR3: CASSSDGSSYNEQFF. DNA of the CDR3: TGTGCCAGCAGCTCGGACGGAAGCTCCTACAATGAGCAGTTCTTC. The full variable domain, its missing parts supplied by reference TRBV5-5 and TRBJ2-1, is DAGVTQSPTHLIKTRGQQVTLRCSPISGHKSVSWYQQVLGQGPQFIFQYYEKEERGRGNFPDRFSARQFPNYSSELNVNALLLGDSALYLCASSSDGSSYNEQFFGPGTRLTVL.

This clone came up a few times. The J gene is TRBJ2-7, the V gene TRBV4-3; TRBD2 agrees at 12 bases. There are 15 residues in the CDR3. Germline loops: CDR1 LGHNA, CDR2 YSLEER. V was clipped by 4 bases and J by 4 bases; unmatched bases: 5. Here the CDR3 reads CASSRGGLAGYEQYF. CDR3 nucleotides: TGCGCCAGCAGCCGCGGGGGACTAGCGGGTTACGAGCAGTACTTC.

The gene calls are TRBV29-1 and TRBJ2-5, with 8 bases identical to TRBD2. Trimming removed 6 bases from V and 9 bases from J; junction bases left unmatched: 12. The germline CDR1 and CDR2 sequences are SQVTM and ANQGSEA. CDR3 length: 13 amino acids. CDR3: CSVGGGGLVPQYF. In DNA form, the CDR3 reads TGCAGCGTCGGGGGGGGAGGACTAGTGCCCCAGTACTTC.

This chain links TRBV6-2 or TRBV6-3 with TRBJ1-5; D ambiguous. V shed 1 base and J shed 4 bases, with 8 bases lying between them. Germline CDR1 is MNHEY and CDR2 is SVGEGT. The CDR3 runs 14 residues. The CDR3 sequence: CASSYFVGNQPQHF. In DNA, the CDR3 is TGTGCCAGCAGTTACTTTGTGGGGAATCAGCCCCAGCATTTT.

This sequence joins TRBV7-9 and TRBJ1-4; 8 nucleotides align to TRBD1. The V and J ends lost 5 bases and 8 bases, in that order; junction bases with no gene match: 10. CDR3 length equals 15 residues. Germline loops: CDR1 SEHNR, CDR2 FQNEAQ (reference sequence). The DNA of the CDR3 is TGTGCCAGCAGCATATCGACAGGGGCGGGCGAAAAACTGTTTTTT. Translating it yields CASSISTGAGEKLFF.

CDR3 region: CASRYLRLAGHTGELFF. The CDR3, as DNA: TGTGCCAGCAGATACCTTCGACTAGCGGGGCACACCGGGGAGCTGTTTTTT. The chain couples TRBV6-2 or TRBV6-3 to TRBJ2-2; 11 positions agree with TRBD2. V trimming: 6 bases; J trimming: 3 bases; junction bases outside the gene matches: 9. Germline loops: CDR1 MNHEY, CDR2 SVGEGT. CDR3 size: 17 residues.

The V call is TRBV7-2, the J call TRBJ1-3, with D unresolved. From germline, CDR1 is SGHTA and CDR2 FQGNSA. V was cut by 3 bases and J by 3 bases, with 12 bases left in between. CDR3 size: 15 residues. CDR3 nucleotide sequence: TGTGCCAGCAGCTTGGCCTTAGGGCTTGGAAACACCATATATTTT. Encoded protein: CASSLALGLGNTIYF.

This clone was seen a single time. The rearrangement links TRBV15 to TRBJ1-6; D is possibly TRBD1 (5 bases). The CDR3 contains 15 residues. The germline V gene has CDR1 LNHNV and CDR2 YYDKDF (reference sequence). The ends were cut back, 0 bases at V and 6 bases at J, with 9 bases in the middle. The CDR3 DNA sequence: TGTGCCACCAGCAGAGATTTTGGGGCTAATTCACCCCTCCACTTT. It is translated as CATSRDFGANSPLHF.

The chain employs TRBV5-1 and TRBJ2-2; TRBD1 agrees at 8 bases. This CDR3 contains 17 residues. Germline V CDR1 and CDR2: SGHRS, YFSETQ. The junction had 4 bases not matched to a gene; V was cut back by 0 bases and J by 0 bases. DNA for the CDR3: TGCGCCAGCAGCTTGGACGACAGGGGAGCGAACACCGGGGAGCTGTTTTTT. This codes for CASSLDDRGANTGELFF.

The rearrangement joins TRBV20-1 to TRBJ2-7, with D unresolved. Germline V gene lookup returns CDR1 DFQATT and CDR2 SNEGSKA (reference sequence). V lost 3 bases and J 7 bases, leaving 16 bases between the germline ends. The CDR3 runs to 13 residues. CDR3 DNA sequence: TGCAGTGCTAGTATTTTGACCGAAGGGGAGCAGTACTTC. Translated, it gives CSASILTEGEQYF.

The chain has TRBV4-2 and TRBJ2-3; D is ambiguous. Trimming took 4 bases from V and 6 from J, leaving 11 bases between them. Germline lookup yields CDR1 LGHNA and CDR2 YNFKEQ. The CDR3 runs 13 residues. The CDR3 sequence is CASSRGERDTQYF. In DNA, the CDR3 is TGTGCCAGCAGCCGTGGGGAAAGGGATACGCAGTATTTT.

Here the CDR3 reads CASSSFEDRWNSADTQYF. CDR3 DNA sequence: TGTGCCAGCAGTAGTTTCGAGGACAGGTGGAATAGCGCAGATACGCAGTATTTT. The V call is TRBV28, the J call TRBJ2-3; 7 bases are shared with TRBD1. After removal of 5 bases from V and 4 bases from J, the junction contained 18 bases not matched to a gene. Per the germline V gene, CDR1 is MDHEN and CDR2 is SYDVKM. CDR3 length equals 18 residues.

The rearrangement links TRBV19 to TRBJ2-2, with D maybe TRBD2 (7 bases). Trimming left V 0 bases short and J 5 bases short, with 13 bases between. The CDR3 contains 16 residues. CDR1 LNHDA and CDR2 SQIVND come from the germline V gene (reference sequence). Written as DNA, the CDR3 is TGTGCCAGTAGTATAGAACGAGGGGGGGCAACCGGGGAGCTGTTTTTT. This codes for CASSIERGGATGELFF.

The chain couples TRBV14 to TRBJ1-3; D is unclear. Germline CDR1 reads SGHDN; CDR2 reads FVKESK. V shed 5 bases and J shed 0 bases, with 8 bases lying between them. CDR3 length: 14 amino acids. For the CDR3, the DNA is TGTGCCAGCAGCGCTGTGAGCTCTGGAAACACCATATATTTT. Its protein product is CASSAVSSGNTIYF.

Comments on this clone: The same CDR3 is also encoded by other DNA sequences in this sample. The gene calls are TRBV2 and TRBJ1-5; D gene uncertain. Trimming left V 6 bases short and J 1 base short, with 10 bases between. Germline CDR1 and CDR2: SNHLY and FYNNEI. This CDR3 is 14 amino acids long. In DNA form, the CDR3 reads TGTGCCAGCAGCGCGCTACAGAGCAATCAGCCCCAGCATTTT. Its protein is CASSALQSNQPQHF.